This entry concerns a single TCR beta chain. Its antigen is still unknown. The data derive from a study of T cell responses to AZD1222 COVID-19 vaccine. Findings and limits, study-wide: The donor cohort was predominantly white British with a female majority, and clonal diversity may have been underestimated.

Profiled with immunoSEQ multiplex PCR; TCRdb holds only in-frame clones, not every one. Counted here are about 140,000 clones, about nine tenths occurring once; the ten biggest clones make up around 2.1%. The TCR originated in an adult who received the AZD1222 COVID-19 vaccine. This material consisted of peripheral blood, taken 28 days after the second AZD1222 dose.

CDR3 bases: TGTGCCAGCAGCTGGGTACTGGGCTCCTACGAGCAGTACTTC. It codes for CASSWVLGSYEQYF. V and J are TRBV7-2 and TRBJ2-7; D is ambiguous. The CDR3 extends over 14 amino acids. Trimming left V 4 bases short and J 0 bases short, with 10 bases between. Germline values: CDR1 SGHTA, CDR2 FQGNSA.